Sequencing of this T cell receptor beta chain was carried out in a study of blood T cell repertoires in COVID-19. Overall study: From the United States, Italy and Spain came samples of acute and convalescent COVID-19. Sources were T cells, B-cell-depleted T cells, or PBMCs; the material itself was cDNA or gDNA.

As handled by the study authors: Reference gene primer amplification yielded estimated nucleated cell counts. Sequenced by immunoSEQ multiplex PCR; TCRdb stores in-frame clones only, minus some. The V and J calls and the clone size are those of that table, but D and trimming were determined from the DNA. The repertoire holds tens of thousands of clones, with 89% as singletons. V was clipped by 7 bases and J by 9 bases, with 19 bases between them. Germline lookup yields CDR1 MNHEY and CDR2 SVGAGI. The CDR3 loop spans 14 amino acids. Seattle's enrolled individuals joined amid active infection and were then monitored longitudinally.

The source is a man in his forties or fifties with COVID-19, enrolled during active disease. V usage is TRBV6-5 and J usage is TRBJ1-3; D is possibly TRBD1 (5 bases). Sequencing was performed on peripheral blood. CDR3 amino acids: CASKTGGLDATIYF. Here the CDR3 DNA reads TGTGCCAGCAAAACGGGGGGACTAGACGCCACCATATATTTT.